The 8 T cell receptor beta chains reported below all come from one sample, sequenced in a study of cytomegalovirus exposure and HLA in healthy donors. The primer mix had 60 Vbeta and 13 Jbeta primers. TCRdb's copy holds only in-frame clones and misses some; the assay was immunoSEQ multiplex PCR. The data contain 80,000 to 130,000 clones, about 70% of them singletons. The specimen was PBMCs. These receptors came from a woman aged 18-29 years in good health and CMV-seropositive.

In nucleotides, the CDR3 is TGTGCCAGCAGCCCAGGCTACTTTGGAGCGGGAGGTCCCGATACGCAGTATTTT. Translating it yields CASSPGYFGAGGPDTQYF. This chain connects TRBV11-3 to TRBJ2-3; 9 positions agree with TRBD2. This CDR3 contains 18 residues. Germline CDR1 is SGHNT and CDR2 is YENEEA. J gave up 6 bases and V 5 bases, and 18 bases lay outside the gene matches.

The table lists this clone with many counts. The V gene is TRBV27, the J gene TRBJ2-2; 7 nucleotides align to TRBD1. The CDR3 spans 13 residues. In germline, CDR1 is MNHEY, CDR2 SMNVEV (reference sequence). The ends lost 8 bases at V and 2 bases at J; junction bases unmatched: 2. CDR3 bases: TGTGCCAGCTGGGACAGAAACACCGGGGAGCTGTTTTTT. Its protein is CASWDRNTGELFF.

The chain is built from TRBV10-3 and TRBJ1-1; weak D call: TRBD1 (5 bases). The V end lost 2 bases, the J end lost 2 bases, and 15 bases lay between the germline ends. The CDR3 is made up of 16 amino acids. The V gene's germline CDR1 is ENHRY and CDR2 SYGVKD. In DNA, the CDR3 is TGTGCCATCAGTGAGCCCCGCGGGGCACCAAACACTGAAGCTTTCTTT. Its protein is CAISEPRGAPNTEAFF.

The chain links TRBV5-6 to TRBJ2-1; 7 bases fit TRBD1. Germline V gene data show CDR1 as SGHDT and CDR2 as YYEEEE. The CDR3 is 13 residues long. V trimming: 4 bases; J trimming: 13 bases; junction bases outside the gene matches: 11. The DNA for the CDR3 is TGTGCCAGCAGCCGCAGAATTGGACAGGAACAGTTCTTC. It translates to CASSRRIGQEQFF.

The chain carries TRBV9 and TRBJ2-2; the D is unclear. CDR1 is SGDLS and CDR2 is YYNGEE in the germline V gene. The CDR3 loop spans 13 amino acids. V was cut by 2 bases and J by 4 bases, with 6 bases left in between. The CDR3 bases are TGTGCCAGCAGCGTCGAACTCACCGGGGAGCTGTTTTTT. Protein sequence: CASSVELTGELFF.

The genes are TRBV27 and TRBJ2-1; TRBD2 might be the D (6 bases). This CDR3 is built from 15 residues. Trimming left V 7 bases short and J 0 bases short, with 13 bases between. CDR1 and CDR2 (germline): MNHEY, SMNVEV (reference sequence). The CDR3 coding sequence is TGTGCCAGCACCTTTAGCGGCACCTCCTACAATGAGCAGTTCTTC. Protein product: CASTFSGTSYNEQFF.

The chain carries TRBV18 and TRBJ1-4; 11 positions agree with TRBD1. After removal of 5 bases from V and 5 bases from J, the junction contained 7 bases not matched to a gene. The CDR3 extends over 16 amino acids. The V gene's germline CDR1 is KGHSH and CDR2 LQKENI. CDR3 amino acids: CASSSNRDRGNEKLFF. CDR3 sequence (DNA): TGTGCCAGCTCATCCAACCGGGACAGGGGGAATGAAAAACTGTTTTTT.

CDR3: CASSLTGTSGTGELFF. The CDR3 DNA follows: TGCGCCAGCAGCCTCACGGGAACTAGCGGCACCGGGGAGCTGTTTTTT. This chain connects TRBV5-1 to TRBJ2-2, with 8 nucleotides matching TRBD2. V was pared by 4 bases and J by 4 bases, with 9 bases of the junction left unmatched. The CDR3 totals 16 residues. Germline V lookup: CDR1 SGHRS, CDR2 YFSETQ.